A selection of T cell receptor beta chains follows, all from one sample in a study of shared clonotypes between healthy human individuals. Assay: immunoSEQ multiplex PCR; the TCRdb copy retains only in-frame clones and omits some. The sample contains approximately 2,000,000 clones, about 94% of which appear only once. Sequenced material: naive CD8+ T cells from PBMCs. These TCRs come from a man between 18 and 29 years old in good health. Some clones in this sample may be carry-over from other donors' samples. The CDR3 runs from the conserved cysteine through the conserved F or W. Each record gives: J gene, D gene, V gene, clone size, CDR3 protein, CDR3 DNA. D genes are given only for firm matches. Rows may omit the clone size; those that give it use once, few, many or a size class.

TRBJ2-2 - TRBV9 - CASSVDEGANTGELFF TGTGCCAGCAGCGTAGACGAGGGGGCGAACACCGGGGAGCTGTTTTTT
TRBJ2-7 TRBD1 TRBV9 - CASSVAGQGSYEQYF TGTGCCAGCAGCGTAGCGGGACAGGGGTCCTACGAGCAGTACTTC
TRBJ1-1 - TRBV27 - CASSLWQGLGNTEAFF TGTGCCAGCAGTCTGTGGCAGGGCCTAGGGAACACTGAAGCTTTCTTT
TRBJ2-1 - TRBV18 - CASSPGLALYNEQFF TGTGCCAGCTCACCAGGGCTAGCGCTGTACAATGAGCAGTTCTTC
TRBJ2-7 - TRBV28 - CASKGQATHYEQYF TGTGCCAGCAAGGGGCAGGCAACTCACTACGAGCAGTACTTC
TRBJ1-5 - TRBV6-6 - CASSYSQALEQPQHF TGTGCCAGCAGTTACTCACAGGCTTTGGAACAGCCCCAGCATTTT
TRBJ2-5 - TRBV4-1 - CASSQAVIDLQETQYF TGCGCCAGCAGCCAAGCGGTCATCGATCTACAAGAGACCCAGTACTTC
TRBJ1-2 - TRBV5-1 - CASSALEEGANYGYTF TGCGCCAGCAGCGCTTTAGAGGAGGGGGCTAACTATGGCTACACCTTC
TRBJ2-7 TRBD1 TRBV2 - CASSHGAGGIYEQYF TGTGCCAGCAGTCATGGGGCAGGGGGCATATACGAGCAGTACTTC
TRBJ1-5 TRBD1 TRBV2 - CASSSPGQGGYSNQPQHF TGTGCCAGCAGTTCTCCGGGACAGGGGGGATATAGCAATCAGCCCCAGCATTTT
TRBJ1-2 - TRBV15 - CATSRDRFRFTAPGYGYTF TGTGCCACCAGCAGAGATCGGTTTCGCTTTACAGCTCCAGGCTATGGCTACACCTTC
TRBJ2-7 - TRBV6-6 - CASKVAEGGNYEQYF TGTGCCAGCAAAGTAGCGGAAGGAGGAAACTACGAGCAGTACTTC
TRBJ2-3 TRBD2 TRBV28 - CASSLGGRYTDTQYF TGTGCCAGCAGTTTAGGCGGGAGGTACACAGATACGCAGTATTTT
TRBJ2-1 TRBD2 TRBV27 - CASSQVSGSPYNEQFF TGTGCCAGCAGTCAGGTGAGCGGGAGCCCCTACAATGAGCAGTTCTTC
TRBJ1-2 TRBD1 TRBV19 - CASSTRQGWNYGYTF TGTGCCAGTAGTACCCGACAGGGATGGAACTATGGCTACACCTTC
TRBJ1-1 - TRBV4-1 - CASSQDWGTPAGRAFF TGCGCCAGCAGCCAAGATTGGGGGACTCCGGCGGGGAGAGCTTTCTTT
TRBJ2-3 TRBD2 TRBV7-9 - CASSSYLAGFTDTQYF TGTGCCAGCAGCTCGTACCTAGCGGGGTTCACAGATACGCAGTATTTT
TRBJ2-2 - TRBV5-1 - CASSLRRGVVGELFF TGCGCCAGCAGCTTGCGACGGGGAGTAGTCGGGGAGCTGTTTTTT
TRBJ2-3 - TRBV5-4 - CASSFGFSTDTQYF TGTGCCAGCAGCTTTGGGTTTTCGACAGATACGCAGTATTTT
TRBJ2-5 TRBD2 TRBV10-2 - CASQTAGGPKETQYF TGCGCCAGCCAGACAGCGGGAGGGCCGAAAGAGACCCAGTACTTC
TRBJ2-1 TRBD2 TRBV4-1 - CASSVAGGLSNEQFF TGCGCCAGCAGCGTTGCGGGAGGGCTGTCGAATGAGCAGTTCTTC
TRBJ2-1 - TRBV10-2 - CASSESPGDYNEQFF TGCGCCAGCAGTGAGTCCCCAGGGGATTACAATGAGCAGTTCTTC
TRBJ2-1 - TRBV5-1 - CASSQLLSRLGGNEQFF TGCGCCAGCAGCCAACTCCTTAGCCGCTTGGGAGGCAATGAGCAGTTCTTC
TRBJ2-7 - TRBV5-1 - CASSLGASAYEQYF TGCGCCAGCAGCTTGGGGGCTAGCGCCTACGAGCAGTACTTC
TRBJ2-4 TRBD2 TRBV28 once CASSPTSGRRRNIQYF TGTGCCAGCAGTCCGACTAGCGGGAGGAGGAGAAACATTCAGTACTTC
TRBJ2-7 - TRBV28 - CASSSSYRVGYEQYF TGTGCCAGCAGTTCCTCGTACAGGGTAGGTTACGAGCAGTACTTC